Sequencing of this T cell receptor beta chain was carried out in a study of OX40 agonist ivuxolimab in advanced cancers. Study-level background: Eligibility admitted prior anti-PD-1, anti-PD-L1 or anti-CTLA-4 therapy; about 42% had some.

Assay used: immunoSEQ multiplex PCR; TCRdb lists only in-frame clones, some missing. This table holds fewer than 90,000 clones, over 75% found once. The clonotype was recovered from an adult with an advanced solid tumor such as melanoma, head and neck, liver or kidney cancer. The sequences come from CD4+ or CD8+ T cells sorted from blood, collected in a trial of the OX40 agonist ivuxolimab.

The CDR3 region has the DNA TGTGCCAGCAGCTTACAGGCGAACACTGAAGCTTTCTTT. Translating gives CASSLQANTEAFF. This rearrangement joins TRBV5-5 to TRBJ1-1; TRBD1 might be the D (5 bases). The V gene lost 2 bases and the J gene lost 1 base, with 6 bases spanning the gap. Germline V gives CDR1 SGHKS, CDR2 YYEKEE (reference sequence). The length of the CDR3 is 13 residues.